These 20 T cell receptor beta chains were sequenced from one sample in a study of tumor-infiltrating lymphocytes in localized non-small cell lung cancer listed by TCRdb under 2021. The receptor library was made with the immunoSEQ multiplex PCR assay. TCRdb provides this immuneACCESS table in a form limited to in-frame rearrangements. Some clones are lacking; in checked studies, under half of them reflect an unresolved V gene, and why the rest are absent is not known. In this sample the table shows some 17,000 clones, 70% to 80% of which occur a single time. About 6.4% of the sample is taken by the ten largest. Source material: lung tumor tissue. The receptors come from a human donor with non-small cell lung cancer.

J is TRBJ1-1 and V is TRBV5-5; TRBD1 might be the D (6 bases). V was clipped by 4 bases and J by 4 bases, with 11 bases between them. This CDR3 is built from 13 residues. Germline CDR1 SGHKS, CDR2 YYEKEE (reference sequence). CDR3 DNA: TGTGCCAGCAGCCCAAGGACAGTCACTGAAGCTTTCTTT. Translation gives CASSPRTVTEAFF. The complete variable domain, with remaining parts taken from reference TRBV5-5 and TRBJ1-1, reads DAGVTQSPTHLIKTRGQQVTLRCSPISGHKSVSWYQQVLGQGPQFIFQYYEKEERGRGNFPDRFSARQFPNYSSELNVNALLLGDSALYLCASSPRTVTEAFFGQGTRLTVV.

This clone has just a few counts. The V call is TRBV5-1, the J call TRBJ2-3; 10 positions agree with TRBD2. The germline gives CDR1 SGHRS, CDR2 YFSETQ. Trimming cost V 0 bases and J 2 bases; bases outside gene matches: 6. The CDR3 has 17 residues. The CDR3, as DNA: TGCGCCAGCAGCTTGGCCAAGGGACTAGCGACCACAGATACGCAGTATTTT. It encodes CASSLAKGLATTDTQYF.

This clone was seen a single time. V usage is TRBV19 and J usage is TRBJ2-7; 12 bases match TRBD1. The CDR3 spans 15 residues. Unmatched junction bases numbered 3, after V lost 1 base and J lost 5 bases. The germline V gene has CDR1 LNHDA and CDR2 SQIVND (reference sequence). CDR3: CASSIGGQGANEQYF. In DNA form, the CDR3 reads TGTGCCAGTAGTATAGGGGGACAGGGGGCCAACGAGCAGTACTTC.

The chain employs TRBV30 and TRBJ1-5, with D hard to call. Germline V lookup: CDR1 GTSNPN, CDR2 SVGIG (reference sequence). V was pared by 0 bases and J by 0 bases, with 6 bases between. This CDR3 comprises 14 residues. In nucleotides, the CDR3 is TGTGCCTGGAGTGTCCCAGGTAGCAATCAGCCCCAGCATTTT. Encoded protein: CAWSVPGSNQPQHF.

V is TRBV7-9 and J is TRBJ1-1, with D perhaps TRBD1 (5 bases). With 3 bases removed from V and 2 bases from J, the gap between germline ends came to 10 bases. The CDR3 contains 14 residues. CDR1 and CDR2 from the germline V gene are SEHNR and FQNEAQ (reference sequence). CDR3 DNA sequence: TGTGCCAGCAGCTTCCGGGGCCGTAACACTGAAGCTTTCTTT. Translated: CASSFRGRNTEAFF.

On this clone: As the CDR3 is not closed by the conserved phenylalanine or tryptophan, this likely results from a read error. No DNA is shown, since the ends of the CDR3 on it are uncertain; the CDR3 is the one TCRdb lists. V gene TRBV12-5 combines with J gene TRBJ1-4. CDR1 is LGHNT and CDR2 is FRNRAP in the germline V gene. The CDR3 adds up to 14 amino acids, both ends counted. The chain's CDR3 is CASGLNPGPGGIFG.

This clone was seen a handful of times. The chain couples TRBV27 to TRBJ2-7; D gene uncertain. The V end was cut by 4 bases, the J end by 4 bases, with 5 bases between. CDR3 length: 11 amino acids. Germline V gives CDR1 MNHEY, CDR2 SMNVEV (reference sequence). The CDR3 protein is CASSSYYEQYF. The CDR3 DNA is TGTGCCAGCAGTTCTTATTACGAGCAGTACTTC.

This chain links TRBV4-1 with TRBJ2-7; the match to TRBD2 covers 13 bases. CDR3 length equals 19 residues. Germline assignment: CDR1 MGHRA and CDR2 YSYEKL. J lost 2 bases, V lost 7 bases, and 17 bases had no gene match. The CDR3 loop is CASTKRSITSGRDPYEQYF. The CDR3 bases are TGCGCCAGCACTAAAAGGAGTATCACTAGCGGGAGGGACCCCTACGAGCAGTACTTC.

The V gene is TRBV7-2, the J gene TRBJ2-1, with TRBD2 matching over 8 bases. V gave up 7 bases and J gave up 8 bases; unmatched junction bases: 7. The CDR3 runs 13 residues. Germline loops: CDR1 SGHTA, CDR2 FQGNSA. The chain's CDR3 is CASKKRERDEQFF. CDR3 nucleotide sequence: TGTGCCAGCAAGAAGCGGGAGCGGGATGAGCAGTTCTTC.

By sample fraction, this clone is medium-sized. The rearrangement links TRBV19 to TRBJ2-2; no firm D call. The CDR3 contains 14 residues. Trimming removed 7 bases at V and 2 bases at J, with 11 bases between. Germline CDR1 reads LNHDA; CDR2 reads SQIVND (reference sequence). The CDR3 DNA reads TGTGCCAGTACGCTTAGTAGTAACACCGGGGAGCTGTTTTTT. Its protein is CASTLSSNTGELFF.

This clone was counted once. The chain joins TRBV5-1 to TRBJ2-5; D is ambiguous. This CDR3 contains 15 residues. Germline lookup yields CDR1 SGHRS and CDR2 YFSETQ. V shed 0 bases and J shed 2 bases, with 11 bases lying between them. DNA of the CDR3: TGCGCCAGCAGCTTGGCCCGGACGAAGCAAGAGACCCAGTACTTC. Protein sequence: CASSLARTKQETQYF.

The chain has TRBV28 and TRBJ2-3; 7 nucleotides agree with TRBD1. Germline CDR1 MDHEN, CDR2 SYDVKM. J lost 4 bases, V lost 8 bases, and 30 bases had no gene match. The CDR3 contains 21 residues. The CDR3 DNA sequence: TGTGCCAGCTCAGGATTCGGACTCATAGACAGGGTCCAAATGGATGCAGATACGCAGTATTTT. Protein: CASSGFGLIDRVQMDADTQYF.

The chain couples TRBV4-2 to TRBJ2-3; 7 positions match TRBD2. The trim removed 5 bases at V and 1 base at J, leaving 3 bases unmatched. The CDR3 is 14 residues long. Germline values: CDR1 LGHNA, CDR2 YNFKEQ. In nucleotides, the CDR3 is TGTGCCAGCAGCTACGGACTAGGCACAGATACGCAGTATTTT. Translation: CASSYGLGTDTQYF.

This clone was seen a single time. The V call is TRBV11-3, the J call TRBJ2-1; D gene ambiguous. The CDR3 is 13 residues long. V was pared by 1 base and J by 4 bases, with 5 bases between. The V gene's germline CDR1 is SGHNT and CDR2 YENEEA. The CDR3 spells CASSLGPYNEQFF. CDR3 DNA sequence: TGTGCCAGCAGCTTAGGCCCTTACAATGAGCAGTTCTTC.

The chain couples TRBV9 to TRBJ2-1, with D tentatively TRBD1 or TRBD2 (6 bases each). This CDR3 is built from 16 residues. Trimming pared 4 bases from V and 3 bases from J, leaving 17 bases between. CDR1 is SGDLS and CDR2 is YYNGEE in the germline V gene. CDR3 amino acids: CASSQRMGGYYNEQFF. CDR3 bases: TGTGCCAGCAGCCAGAGGATGGGGGGCTACTACAATGAGCAGTTCTTC.

This chain joins TRBV4-2 and TRBJ2-7; D may be TRBD2 (5 bases). With 4 bases removed from V and 0 bases from J, the gap between germline ends came to 7 bases. Germline CDR1 is LGHNA and CDR2 is YNFKEQ. The CDR3 is made up of 13 amino acids. The CDR3 loop is CASSPEGSYEQYF. CDR3 DNA sequence: TGTGCCAGCAGCCCCGAGGGCTCCTACGAGCAGTACTTC.

The rearrangement uses TRBV7-2 and TRBJ2-7; 9 nucleotides match TRBD2. Germline V gene sequence: CDR1 SGHTA, CDR2 FQGNSA. CDR3 size: 15 residues. The J segment lost 7 bases and the V segment lost 1 base, leaving 8 bases of the junction unmatched. CDR3 coding DNA: TGTGCCAGCAGCTTAGTGTTAGCGGGAGCTAGGGAGCAGTACTTC. Protein sequence: CASSLVLAGAREQYF.

The chain couples TRBV7-3 to TRBJ2-3; D remains unclear. The V gene's germline CDR1 is SGHTA and CDR2 FQGTGA. V shed 1 base and J shed 0 bases, with 2 bases lying between them. The CDR3 is 13 residues long. The DNA for the CDR3 is TGTGCCAGCAGCTTAATAAGCACAGATACGCAGTATTTT. Residues: CASSLISTDTQYF.

This chain joins TRBV29-1 and TRBJ1-3; no reliable D call. The CDR3 sequence is 14 residues long. Trimming stripped 5 bases from V and 6 bases from J, with 17 bases between. CDR1 SQVTM and CDR2 ANQGSEA come from the germline V gene. Here the CDR3 reads CSVRHEDRANTIYF. CDR3 coding DNA: TGCAGCGTTCGACACGAGGACCGGGCAAACACCATATATTTT.

V is TRBV5-4 and J is TRBJ1-3, with 7 nucleotides matching TRBD1. With 0 bases clipped from V and 7 bases from J, the junction kept 1 base outside the gene matches. From germline, CDR1 is SGHNT and CDR2 YYREEE (reference sequence). The CDR3 is 13 amino acids. In DNA, the CDR3 is TGTGCCAGCAGCTTGGAACAGGGGAACACCATATATTTT. Amino acid sequence: CASSLEQGNTIYF.